In its sample, the clone carrying this T cell receptor beta chain was seen a few times. Its antigen is unidentified. Each CDR3 protein is one row after TCRdb ran MiXCR on the RACE reads. This table holds 60,000 or so distinct CDR3 sequences, around 10% found once. This specimen comes from a study of human T cells and chemical hapten exposure. Trimming cost V 6 bases and J 3 bases, with 18 bases left between them. Germline V gene lookup returns CDR1 MNHNS and CDR2 SASEGT. This CDR3 spans 15 amino acids. Findings and limits, study-wide: Against controls, expanded TCRs gave rise to significantly more large CDR3 similarity clusters.

Time point in this sample: pre-sensitization, week 0. Treatment in this sample: therapeutic diphenylcyclopropenone sensitization with weekly scalp DPC. The chain is built from TRBV6-1 and TRBJ2-7; the D gene is possibly TRBD1 (8 bases). Sequencing used whole blood, obtained in connection with sensitization to the hapten diphenylcyclopropenone (DPC). The TCR sequence derives from a man aged 35 to 55 with alopecia areata. Some clones in this sample may be carry-over from other donors' samples. CDR3 sequence (DNA): TGTGCCAGCAGGGGAGGGACAGGAGGGGTCTACGAGCAGTACTTC. It codes for CASRGGTGGVYEQYF.